One and the same sample provided the 29 T cell receptor beta chains below, sequenced in a study of blood T cell repertoires in COVID-19. The data were produced by immunoSEQ multiplex PCR, yet TCRdb's version contains in-frame clones alone and is incomplete. The sample lists fewer than 100,000 clones; around 86% were seen once. Sequencing was done on a sample of peripheral blood. These TCRs come from a woman older than 75 with acute or convalescent COVID-19.

This clone has more than one count but fewer than ten. The chain is built from TRBV20-1 and TRBJ2-7; D is possibly TRBD2 (5 bases). Looked up from germline, CDR1 is DFQATT and CDR2 is SNEGSKA (reference sequence). V lost 3 bases and J lost 6, with 12 bases in between. CDR3 length equals 12 residues. CDR3: CSASGLAVEQYF. For the CDR3, the DNA is TGCAGTGCTAGTGGTCTAGCTGTCGAGCAGTACTTC.

This chain uses TRBV2 with TRBJ2-7; no reliable D call. The germline V gene encodes CDR1 SNHLY and CDR2 FYNNEI. This CDR3 region has 12 residues. V lost 7 bases and J 1 base, leaving 8 bases between the germline ends. The CDR3 nucleotides read TGTGCCAGCATCGCCGGTTCCTACGAGCAGTACTTC. It encodes CASIAGSYEQYF. The full variable domain, its missing parts supplied by reference TRBV2 and TRBJ2-7, is EPEVTQTPSHQVTQMGQEVILRCVPISNHLYFYWYRQILGQKVEFLVSFYNNEISEKSEIFDDQFSVERPDGSNFTLKIRSTKLEDSAMYFCASIAGSYEQYFGPGTRLTVT.

This clone appeared a single time. The chain combines TRBV7-9 with TRBJ2-3, with D perhaps matching TRBD2 (7 bases). The CDR3 totals 16 residues. V shed 5 bases and J shed 6 bases, with 21 bases lying between them. Germline lookup yields CDR1 SEHNR and CDR2 FQNEAQ (reference sequence). The CDR3 is CASSLLGGAPWDTQYF. The CDR3 coding sequence is TGTGCCAGCAGCCTCCTTGGGGGGGCCCCATGGGATACGCAGTATTTT.

J is TRBJ1-1 and V is TRBV24-1, with D perhaps TRBD1 (6 bases). Trimming shortened V by 1 base and J by 0 bases, and 23 bases separated the two germline ends. The germline V gene has CDR1 KGHDR and CDR2 SFDVKD. The CDR3 has 20 amino acids. The CDR3 nucleotides are TGTGCCACCAGTGATTTAGGGACAACCCAAGGGGTATTAGTGAACACTGAAGCTTTCTTT. It specifies CATSDLGTTQGVLVNTEAFF.

This chain uses TRBV27 with TRBJ1-4, with TRBD1 as a possible D gene (6 bases). The CDR3 spans 16 residues. Trimming took off 5 bases at V and 4 bases at J, with 17 bases between the two ends. Germline V CDR1 and CDR2: MNHEY, SMNVEV (reference sequence). As DNA, the CDR3 is TGTGCCAGCAGTCCCACCCGACAGGCCCTTAATGAAAAACTGTTTTTT. Its protein is CASSPTRQALNEKLFF.

This chain uses TRBV25-1 with TRBJ2-4; TRBD2 is a possible D gene (5 bases). CDR3 length: 17 amino acids. V lost 6 bases and J 1 base, leaving 19 bases between the germline ends. The germline V gene has CDR1 MGHDK and CDR2 SYGVNS. CDR3 sequence: CASSPGLALGAKNIQYF. The CDR3, as DNA: TGTGCCAGCAGCCCGGGATTGGCCTTGGGGGCCAAAAACATTCAGTACTTC. Combining the CDR3 with reference TRBV25-1 and TRBJ2-4 gives the whole variable domain EADIYQTPRYLVIGTGKKITLECSQTMGHDKMYWYQQDPGMELHLIHYSYGVNSTEKGDLSSESTVSRIRTEHFPLTLESARPSHTSQYLCASSPGLALGAKNIQYFGAGTRLSVL.

The chain recombines TRBV6-1 with TRBJ2-5; 7 bases match TRBD1. The CDR3 sequence is 13 residues long. The V gene's germline CDR1 is MNHNS and CDR2 SASEGT. V lost 5 bases and J lost 5; bases outside the gene matches: 5. The CDR3 DNA reads as TGTGCCAGCAGTTTTAGGGGGCCGGAGACCCAGTACTTC. This gives the protein CASSFRGPETQYF.

This clone occurred a few times. The rearrangement links TRBV19 to TRBJ2-5, with a weak D call TRBD2 (7 bases). Germline-derived CDR1 and CDR2 are LNHDA and SQIVND (reference sequence). This CDR3 is built from 17 residues. V shed 3 bases and J shed 1 base, with 18 bases lying between them. The CDR3: CASSISGGGTLQETQYF. In DNA, the CDR3 is TGTGCCAGTAGTATTTCCGGCGGGGGCACACTCCAAGAGACCCAGTACTTC.

This sequence joins TRBV20-1 and TRBJ2-3; 11 nucleotides align to TRBD2. The junction had 8 bases not matched to a gene; V was cut back by 3 bases and J by 9 bases. CDR3 length: 14 amino acids. Germline V gene lookup returns CDR1 DFQATT and CDR2 SNEGSKA (reference sequence). CDR3 sequence (DNA): TGCAGTGCTAGTGCTAGCGGGGGGCAGGGGACGCAGTATTTT. It is translated as CSASASGGQGTQYF.

The CDR3 DNA sequence: TGCGCCAGCAGCCAAGAGAGAGAGGACACCCAATTCTCCTACGAGCAGTACTTC. This gives the protein CASSQEREDTQFSYEQYF. The V and J genes are TRBV4-3 and TRBJ2-7; perhaps TRBD1 as D (5 bases). The CDR3 covers 18 residues. Germline V gene data show CDR1 as LGHNA and CDR2 as YSLEER. V was trimmed by 0 bases and J by 0 bases, leaving 18 bases between them.

The V and J genes are TRBV7-9 and TRBJ2-3; no definite D call. Trimming left V 1 base short and J 5 bases short, with 7 bases between. The CDR3 length is 13 residues. The germline CDR1 and CDR2 sequences are SEHNR and FQNEAQ (reference sequence). The CDR3 here is CASSLVPGDTQYF. Here the CDR3 DNA reads TGTGCCAGCAGCTTAGTCCCGGGAGATACGCAGTATTTT.

V is TRBV29-1 and J is TRBJ2-1; 12 bases match TRBD2. The CDR3 is 14 residues long. V dropped 4 bases and J dropped 7; count of bases not matched to a gene: 5. CDR1 SQVTM and CDR2 ANQGSEA come from the germline V gene. In DNA, the CDR3 is TGCAGCGTTGTTTCCCTAGCGGGAGGGAATGAGCAGTTCTTC. Its translation: CSVVSLAGGNEQFF.

V and J are TRBV5-4 and TRBJ1-1; tentatively, D is TRBD1 (6 bases). The CDR3 extends over 17 amino acids. V lost 4 bases to trimming and J lost 5 bases, with 24 bases between them. Per germline, CDR1 SGHNT and CDR2 YYREEE (reference sequence). As DNA, the CDR3 is TGTGCCAGCAGCCCTGGACAGAGGGCTGGGTTTGGGACTGAAGCTTTCTTT. Its translation: CASSPGQRAGFGTEAFF.

V usage is TRBV20-1 and J usage is TRBJ2-1; TRBD2 matches 9 bases. Germline lookup yields CDR1 DFQATT and CDR2 SNEGSKA (reference sequence). The CDR3 runs 16 residues. The J segment lost 2 bases and the V segment lost 3 bases, leaving 8 bases of the junction unmatched. CDR3 sequence: CSASRRGGLTYNEQFF. CDR3 in DNA: TGCAGTGCTAGTAGGCGGGGGGGCTTAACCTACAATGAGCAGTTCTTC.

The chain links TRBV10-3 to TRBJ1-2; 9 bases are a match to TRBD1. J gave up 2 bases and V 6 bases, and 4 bases lay outside the gene matches. Germline V CDR1 and CDR2: ENHRY, SYGVKD. This CDR3 is 14 amino acids long. The CDR3, as DNA: TGTGCCATCAGGGCACAGGGGGCGAACTATGGCTACACCTTC. As protein: CAIRAQGANYGYTF.

The chain employs TRBV18 and TRBJ1-6, with D perhaps matching TRBD1 (5 bases). CDR3 length equals 15 residues. Germline V lookup: CDR1 KGHSH, CDR2 LQKENI. The germline V and J ends were trimmed by 2 bases and 5 bases, with 10 bases remaining between them. CDR3 sequence: CASSPRQFNNSPLHF. In DNA form, the CDR3 reads TGTGCCAGCTCACCAAGACAGTTTAATAATTCACCCCTCCACTTT.

This sequence joins TRBV5-5 and TRBJ1-1; D is perhaps TRBD1 (5 bases). Germline V gives CDR1 SGHKS, CDR2 YYEKEE (reference sequence). The length of the CDR3 is 14 residues. The ends were cut back, 7 bases at V and 3 bases at J, with 16 bases in the middle. Here the CDR3 reads CASGRAYRDTEAFF. The CDR3 DNA reads as TGTGCCAGCGGCAGGGCCTATAGGGACACTGAAGCTTTCTTT.

This chain connects TRBV5-5 to TRBJ1-2; 9 nucleotides align to TRBD1. The ends lost 4 bases at V and 0 bases at J; junction bases unmatched: 4. The CDR3 is 15 residues long. Per the germline V gene, CDR1 is SGHKS and CDR2 is YYEKEE (reference sequence). This CDR3 reads CASSPGTGPNYGYTF. CDR3 DNA sequence: TGTGCCAGCAGCCCCGGGACAGGGCCTAACTATGGCTACACCTTC.

The chain couples TRBV7-9 to TRBJ2-7; the D gene is possibly TRBD1 (6 bases). Deletions cut 2 bases from V and 2 bases from J, with 13 bases between. Germline-derived CDR1 and CDR2 are SEHNR and FQNEAQ (reference sequence). The CDR3 is made up of 15 amino acids. The CDR3, as DNA: TGTGCCAGCAGCTTATTGGGGGCGCAGCCCTACGAGCAGTACTTC. This gives the protein CASSLLGAQPYEQYF. Complete variable domain (other parts from reference TRBV7-9 and TRBJ2-7): DTGVSQNPRHKITKRGQNVTFRCDPISEHNRLYWYRQTLGQGPEFLTYFQNEAQLEKSRLLSDRFSAERPKGSFSTLEIQRTEQGDSAMYLCASSLLGAQPYEQYFGPGTRLTVT.

The genes are TRBV7-2 and TRBJ2-1; 7 bases are a match to TRBD1. The CDR3 loop spans 14 amino acids. Trimming at V came to 5 bases and at J to 4 bases, leaving 5 bases not matched to a gene. The germline gives CDR1 SGHTA, CDR2 FQGNSA. This CDR3 is CASSPGQKYNEQFF. The CDR3 DNA sequence: TGTGCCAGCAGCCCGGGACAGAAGTACAATGAGCAGTTCTTC.

The J gene is TRBJ1-1, the V gene TRBV14, with 7 bases matching TRBD1. Germline CDR1 and CDR2: SGHDN and FVKESK. The CDR3 has 13 amino acids. V was pared by 5 bases and J by 4 bases, with 4 bases of the junction left unmatched. The CDR3 sequence is CASSNGQATEAFF. CDR3 sequence (DNA): TGTGCCAGCAGCAACGGACAGGCCACTGAAGCTTTCTTT.

The CDR3 sequence is CASSTPSGTGQIIGSPLHF. CDR3 nucleotides: TGTGCCAGTAGTACGCCCTCCGGGACAGGCCAGATTATAGGCTCACCCCTCCACTTT. This chain links TRBV19 with TRBJ1-6; 8 positions match TRBD1. CDR1 and CDR2 from the germline V gene are LNHDA and SQIVND (reference sequence). The J segment lost 10 bases and the V segment lost 4 bases, leaving 21 bases of the junction unmatched. The CDR3 is 19 amino acids. Variable domain in full (rest from reference TRBV19 and TRBJ1-6): DGGITQSPKYLFRKEGQNVTLSCEQNLNHDAMYWYRQDPGQGLRLIYYSQIVNDFQKGDIAEGYSVSREKKESFPLTVTSAQKNPTAFYLCASSTPSGTGQIIGSPLHFGNGTRLTVT.

The gene calls are TRBV18 and TRBJ2-1; TRBD1 is a possible D gene (5 bases). The CDR3 consists of 14 residues. Germline V gene sequence: CDR1 KGHSH, CDR2 LQKENI. V dropped 3 bases and J dropped 2 bases, with 8 bases sitting between them. For the CDR3, the DNA is TGTGCCAGCTCACCGGGCAGGGCCTACAATGAGCAGTTCTTC. Its protein is CASSPGRAYNEQFF. Supplemented by reference TRBV18 and TRBJ2-1, the full variable domain reads NAGVMQNPRHLVRRRGQEARLRCSPMKGHSHVYWYRQLPEEGLKFMVYLQKENIIDESGMPKERFSAEFPKEGPSILRIQQVVRGDSAAYFCASSPGRAYNEQFFGPGTRLTVL.

The chain joins TRBV27 to TRBJ1-2; TRBD1 matches at 8 bases. J gave up 8 bases and V 0 bases, and 5 bases lay outside the gene matches. The CDR3 extends over 14 amino acids. Per germline, CDR1 MNHEY and CDR2 SMNVEV (reference sequence). CDR3 coding DNA: TGTGCCAGCAGTTTATCTCAGGGGGCGCGGGGCTACACCTTC. Residues: CASSLSQGARGYTF.

The V and J genes are TRBV5-1 and TRBJ2-7, with a possible D match to TRBD1 (5 bases). The germline gives CDR1 SGHRS, CDR2 YFSETQ. With 2 bases removed from V and 0 bases from J, the gap between germline ends came to 9 bases. The CDR3 totals 14 residues. CDR3 in amino acids: CASSFTTDSYEQYF. The CDR3, as DNA: TGCGCCAGCAGCTTTACGACAGACTCCTACGAGCAGTACTTC.

The chain carries TRBV11-2 and TRBJ1-1, with D unresolved. Germline assignment: CDR1 SGHAT and CDR2 FQNNGV. The CDR3 consists of 13 residues. The V end lost 1 base, the J end lost 8 bases, and 11 bases lay between the germline ends. The CDR3 is CASSLGRGAEAFF. CDR3 in DNA: TGTGCCAGCAGCTTAGGCCGGGGAGCAGAAGCTTTCTTT. The full variable domain, with the rest looked up from reference TRBV11-2 and TRBJ1-1, is EAGVAQSPRYKIIEKRQSVAFWCNPISGHATLYWYQQILGQGPKLLIQFQNNGVVDDSQLPKDRFSAERLKGVDSTLKIQPAKLEDSAVYLCASSLGRGAEAFFGQGTRLTVV.

The chain has TRBV5-1 and TRBJ2-7; TRBD2 is a possible D gene (5 bases). The CDR3 spans 13 residues. Trimming pared 4 bases from V and 2 bases from J, leaving 10 bases between. CDR1 and CDR2 (germline): SGHRS, YFSETQ. The CDR3 spells CASSPERAYEQYF. DNA for the CDR3: TGCGCCAGCAGCCCGGAGAGGGCCTACGAGCAGTACTTC.

This chain connects TRBV2 to TRBJ1-1; 8 bases agree with TRBD1. The CDR3 runs 17 residues. V shed 9 bases and J 0 bases; nucleotides not matched to a gene: 15. CDR1 and CDR2 from the germline V gene are SNHLY and FYNNEI. The chain's CDR3 is CASHFRGPLQLNTEAFF. CDR3 in DNA: TGTGCCAGTCACTTCAGGGGGCCGCTTCAATTGAACACTGAAGCTTTCTTT.

The chain employs TRBV14 and TRBJ1-1; 7 nucleotides line up with TRBD1. From germline, CDR1 is SGHDN and CDR2 FVKESK. The CDR3 is 14 residues long. Trimming at V came to 4 bases and at J to 7 bases, leaving 9 bases not matched to a gene. Here the CDR3 reads CASSLGTATHEAFF. The DNA for the CDR3 is TGTGCCAGCAGCCTTGGGACAGCGACCCATGAAGCTTTCTTT.